This T cell receptor beta chain was retrieved from a study of T cell repertoires in cytomegalovirus infection. Study overall: Recently identified HLA-C-restricted CMV epitopes were used, and well-studied HLA-B-restricted CMV epitopes were used as well.

The length of the CDR3 is 11 residues. CDR1 and CDR2 (germline): DFQATT, SNEGSKA (reference sequence). V dropped 1 base and J dropped 4 bases, with 3 bases sitting between them. In the case of this clonotype: As yet, its antigen is unknown.

From the reads, TCRdb called clonotypes with MiXCR, one entry per CDR3 protein. The table includes roughly 800,000 distinct CDR3 sequences, 25% to 35% detected once. The receptor comes from a human donor in good health (CMV status not recorded). Some clones in this sample may be carry-over from other donors' samples. Here the sequenced sample was cultured CD8+ T cells from PBMCs, taken from culture after CMV antigen stimulation. The chain carries TRBV20-1 and TRBJ2-3; no clear D gene. CDR3 protein: CSARASDTQYF. The CDR3 DNA reads TGCAGTGCTAGAGCTTCAGATACGCAGTATTTT.